This TCR beta chain emerged from a study of response to subunit inactivated influenza vaccine. Notes on the study in general: Each seasonal flu vaccination may recruit only limited new T cells, authors suggested.

The germline CDR1 and CDR2 sequences are SGHKS and YYEKEE (reference sequence). The CDR3 runs 14 residues. V lost 4 bases, J lost 5 bases, and 13 bases lay in between. Only a few counts were recorded for this clonotype. Its antigen is as yet unknown. TCRdb re-analysed the RT-PCR reads in MiXCR, keeping a single row per CDR3 protein. The table lists hundreds of thousands of distinct CDR3 sequences, 20% to 25% of them singletons. The gene calls are TRBV5-5 and TRBJ2-1; unclear D gene. Specimen: PBMCs from blood, collected approximately 20 months after vaccination. This sequence originates from a man between 50 and 69 years old who received an inactivated influenza vaccine. The CDR3 DNA reads as TGTGCCAGCAGCCGTTTATACAGAGACAATGAGCAGTTCTTC. This encodes CASSRLYRDNEQFF.